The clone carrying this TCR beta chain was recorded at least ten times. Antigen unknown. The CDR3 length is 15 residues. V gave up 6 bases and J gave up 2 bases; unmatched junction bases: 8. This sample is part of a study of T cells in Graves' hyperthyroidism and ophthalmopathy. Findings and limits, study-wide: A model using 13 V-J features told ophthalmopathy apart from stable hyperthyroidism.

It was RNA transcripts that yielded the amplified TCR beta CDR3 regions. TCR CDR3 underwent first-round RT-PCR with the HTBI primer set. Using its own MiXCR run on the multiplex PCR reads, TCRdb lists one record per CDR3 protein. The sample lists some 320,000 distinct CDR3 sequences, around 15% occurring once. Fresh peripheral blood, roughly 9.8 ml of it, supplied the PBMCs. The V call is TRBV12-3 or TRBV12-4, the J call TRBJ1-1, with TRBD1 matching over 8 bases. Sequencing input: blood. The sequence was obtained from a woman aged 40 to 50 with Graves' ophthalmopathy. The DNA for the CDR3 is TGTGCCAGCAGACCAAGGACAGGGAGTAACACTGAAGCTTTCTTT. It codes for CASRPRTGSNTEAFF.